Shown below are 29 T cell receptor beta chains from a single sample sequenced in a study of T cells after yellow fever vaccination. TCRdb redid the calling of the 5' RACE reads with MiXCR, one entry per CDR3 protein. The sample has a few hundred thousand distinct CDR3 sequences, over 3.5% seen once. Material: PBMCs, obtained 5 days after the yellow fever booster vaccination. Source of these receptors: a man in his late teens or twenties who received the YFV17D yellow fever vaccine.

The chain couples TRBV19 to TRBJ2-3, with a weak D call TRBD2 (7 bases). Germline values: CDR1 LNHDA, CDR2 SQIVND (reference sequence). This CDR3 is built from 13 residues. The V end lost 9 bases, the J end lost 5 bases, and 15 bases lay between the germline ends. CDR3 bases: TGTGCCAGCGGGGGGCCGAGGGGAGATACGCAGTATTTT. Protein sequence: CASGGPRGDTQYF.

The table lists this clonotype with a few counts. This chain uses TRBV20-1 with TRBJ2-3, with D perhaps matching TRBD1 (5 bases). Looked up from germline, CDR1 is DFQATT and CDR2 is SNEGSKA (reference sequence). The CDR3 is 13 amino acids. CDR3 amino acids: CRLTDSRTDTQYF. As DNA, the CDR3 is TGCAGGCTGACAGACTCAAGGACAGATACGCAGTATTTT.

V gene TRBV6-5 combines with J gene TRBJ1-2; TRBD1 matches 10 bases. The CDR3 is 15 residues long. J gave up 4 bases and V 2 bases, and 4 bases lay outside the gene matches. The V gene's germline CDR1 is MNHEY and CDR2 SVGAGI. The CDR3 coding sequence is TGTGCCAGCAGTTACCAACGGACAGGGGGCTATGGCTACACCTTC. It specifies CASSYQRTGGYGYTF.

This sequence joins TRBV5-6 and TRBJ2-2; D might be TRBD1 or TRBD2, each matching 5 bases. Germline CDR1 is SGHDT and CDR2 is YYEEEE. This CDR3 comprises 15 residues. Trimming cost V 4 bases and J 9 bases, with 19 bases left between them. DNA for the CDR3: TGTGCCAGCAGCGCGGCCGGGGCCGGTATGCGGGAGCTGTTTTTT. Its translation is CASSAAGAGMRELFF.

This clonotype was counted only a few times. The chain carries TRBV6-5 and TRBJ1-6; D is unresolved. From germline, CDR1 is MNHEY and CDR2 SVGAGI. V dropped 0 bases and J dropped 8 bases, with 11 bases sitting between them. The CDR3 spans 15 residues. The CDR3 DNA reads TGTGCCAGCAGTTACTCGGGGTCTGGGGATTCACCCCTCCACTTT. Amino acids: CASSYSGSGDSPLHF.

There are a few counts of this clonotype. The chain links TRBV6-5 to TRBJ2-3; 8 nucleotides align to TRBD2. The CDR3 runs to 14 residues. Germline V CDR1 and CDR2: MNHEY, SVGAGI. The J segment lost 5 bases and the V segment lost 4 bases, leaving 5 bases of the junction unmatched. The CDR3 DNA follows: TGTGCCAGCAGTTCGGGGGGGCCAAGAGATACGCAGTATTTT. This translates into CASSSGGPRDTQYF.

This clonotype has only a few counts. The chain combines TRBV28 with TRBJ2-7; 7 bases agree with TRBD1. Germline CDR1 is MDHEN and CDR2 is SYDVKM. CDR3 length equals 15 residues. V shed 8 bases, J shed 1 base, and the junction held 11 bases outside the gene matches. The CDR3 region has the DNA TGTGCCAGCCCCGACCCATGGACAGGTTCCTACGAGCAGTACGTC. Amino acid sequence: CASPDPWTGSYEQYV.

This clonotype was observed many times. The CDR3 sequence: CASSGTSTDTQYF. CDR3 sequence (DNA): TGTGCCAGCTCAGGGACGAGCACAGATACGCAGTATTTT. The V gene is TRBV18, the J gene TRBJ2-3, with D tentatively TRBD1 or TRBD2 (5 bases each). Germline V gene sequence: CDR1 KGHSH, CDR2 LQKENI. Deletions cut 5 bases from V and 0 bases from J, with 6 bases between. The CDR3 has 13 residues.

This clonotype was recorded at least ten times. The chain carries TRBV11-2 and TRBJ2-1; D is unresolved. From germline, CDR1 is SGHAT and CDR2 FQNNGV. This CDR3 region has 13 residues. Between the trimmed V and J ends, which lost 6 bases and 4 bases, there was a span of 10 bases. The CDR3 reads CASSQTGYNEQFF. For the CDR3, the DNA is TGTGCCAGCAGTCAAACCGGGTACAATGAGCAGTTCTTC.

This clonotype was seen many times. The chain links TRBV7-2 to TRBJ2-3; D ambiguous. The CDR3 sequence is 14 residues long. Germline V lookup: CDR1 SGHTA, CDR2 FQGNSA. Trimming stripped 5 bases from V and 0 bases from J, with 9 bases between. The CDR3 DNA reads TGTGCCAGCAGCCTGACCATGAGCACAGATACGCAGTATTTT. Translation: CASSLTMSTDTQYF.

Many counts were recorded for this clonotype. J is TRBJ2-3 and V is TRBV4-3; D may be TRBD2 (5 bases). Germline CDR1 reads LGHNA; CDR2 reads YSLEER. The V end lost 0 bases, the J end lost 8 bases, and 9 bases lay between the germline ends. There are 13 residues in the CDR3. The CDR3 sequence: CASSQEAGVTQYF. For the CDR3, the DNA is TGCGCCAGCAGCCAAGAGGCCGGGGTTACGCAGTATTTT.

As concerns this clonotype: A read error may produce the germline difference seen at one junction end. The chain is built from TRBV11-2 and TRBJ2-7; possibly TRBD1 or TRBD2 for D (6 bases each). This CDR3 is built from 12 residues. Germline assignment: CDR1 SGHAT and CDR2 FQNNGV. The CDR3 sequence is CASSLTGTGSHF. CDR3 DNA: TGTGCCAGCAGCTTAACAGGGACTGGCTCCCACTTC.

The rearrangement uses TRBV5-1 and TRBJ2-7; TRBD2 might be the D (5 bases). Trimming shortened V by 4 bases and J by 2 bases, and 16 bases separated the two germline ends. There are 15 residues in the CDR3. Germline-derived CDR1 and CDR2 are SGHRS and YFSETQ. CDR3 region: CASSPGVQEPYEQYF. CDR3 bases: TGCGCCAGCAGCCCCGGGGTCCAGGAGCCCTACGAGCAGTACTTC.

This clonotype has at least ten counts. The DNA of the CDR3 is TGTGCCAGCAGCGACTACGAGCAGTACGTC. It specifies CASSDYEQYV. The chain recombines TRBV2 with TRBJ2-7; D gene unclear. This CDR3 has 10 amino acids. Trimming removed 6 bases from V and 3 bases from J, with 3 bases in between. Germline CDR1 SNHLY, CDR2 FYNNEI.

This clonotype was detected many times. The genes are TRBV5-6 and TRBJ2-7; 8 nucleotides match TRBD1. The CDR3 contains 16 residues. Germline CDR1 reads SGHDT; CDR2 reads YYEEEE. J gave up 6 bases and V 8 bases, and 19 bases lay outside the gene matches. The CDR3 is CASMRGGRGPPVEQYV. Here the CDR3 DNA reads TGTGCCAGTATGCGGGGTGGCAGGGGGCCACCGGTCGAGCAGTACGTC.

This clonotype turned up a few times. The chain carries TRBV6-2 or TRBV6-3 and TRBJ2-2; 7 bases align to TRBD1. After removal of 2 bases from V and 8 bases from J, the junction contained 11 bases not matched to a gene. Per the germline V gene, CDR1 is MNHEY and CDR2 is SVGEGT. The CDR3 has 16 amino acids. CDR3 region: CASSYRQGLASGELFF. CDR3 DNA: TGTGCCAGCAGTTACCGACAGGGTTTGGCGTCGGGGGAGCTGTTTTTT.

The V call is TRBV6-5, the J call TRBJ2-2, with 13 bases matching TRBD2. With V trimmed by 2 bases and J by 3 bases, 6 bases remained unmatched. The CDR3 has 18 residues. The V gene's germline CDR1 is MNHEY and CDR2 SVGAGI. CDR3 residues: CASSYGTSGVGYTGELFF. The DNA of the CDR3 is TGTGCCAGCAGTTACGGGACTAGCGGGGTGGGGTACACCGGGGAGCTGTTTTTT.

In its sample, this clonotype was seen a few times. This sequence joins TRBV6-2 or TRBV6-3 and TRBJ2-7, with TRBD1 matching over 7 bases. The trim removed 5 bases at V and 0 bases at J, leaving 7 bases unmatched. The germline CDR1 and CDR2 sequences are MNHEY and SVGEGT. The CDR3 extends over 15 amino acids. The CDR3 DNA reads as TGTGCCAGCAGTCCAGACAGGGTAACCTCCTACGAGCAGTACGTC. Protein sequence: CASSPDRVTSYEQYV.

This chain links TRBV15 with TRBJ1-1, with D uncertain. The V gene's germline CDR1 is LNHNV and CDR2 YYDKDF (reference sequence). Trimming pared 1 base from V and 11 bases from J, leaving 17 bases between. CDR3 length: 14 residues. The CDR3 region is CATSRVVVSGRAFF. The CDR3 DNA reads as TGTGCCACCAGCAGAGTAGTGGTTAGCGGTCGGGCTTTCTTT.

This clonotype showed up many times. The CDR3 region is CAVLRTGYGYTF. The DNA for the CDR3 is TGTGCCGTACTCCGGACAGGGTATGGCTACACCTTC. The V and J genes are TRBV6-2 or TRBV6-3 and TRBJ1-2, with 8 nucleotides matching TRBD1. Germline V gene lookup returns CDR1 MNHEY and CDR2 SVGEGT. The CDR3 contains 12 residues. Losses at the gene ends were 11 bases for V and 5 bases for J; bases not matched to a gene: 7.

This clonotype occurred many times. The CDR3 spells CSARYSGNEKLFF. The CDR3, as DNA: TGCAGTGCTAGATACAGCGGGAACGAAAAACTGTTTTTT. This chain links TRBV20-1 with TRBJ1-4; D uncertain. Germline lookup yields CDR1 DFQATT and CDR2 SNEGSKA (reference sequence). The CDR3 consists of 13 residues. Trimming stripped 2 bases from V and 8 bases from J, with 12 bases between.

This clonotype turned up a few times. J is TRBJ2-7 and V is TRBV18, with 7 bases matching TRBD1. CDR3 length: 14 residues. CDR1 and CDR2 (germline): KGHSH, LQKENI. Trimming at V came to 4 bases and at J to 5 bases, leaving 8 bases not matched to a gene. DNA of the CDR3: TGTGCCAGCTCACTTCGAACGACAGGGAACGAGCAGTACTTC. It is translated as CASSLRTTGNEQYF.

The gene calls are TRBV5-1 and TRBJ2-2; D is uncertain. Germline V gene lookup returns CDR1 SGHRS and CDR2 YFSETQ. The CDR3 length is 15 residues. V lost 0 bases, J lost 5 bases, and 11 bases lay in between. In DNA form, the CDR3 reads TGCGCCAGCAGCTTGGCGCAGTCGAGGACCGGGGAGCTGTTTTTT. This gives the protein CASSLAQSRTGELFF. Using reference TRBV5-1 and TRBJ2-2 for the parts outside the CDR3, the full variable domain is KAGVTQTPRYLIKTRGQQVTLSCSPISGHRSVSWYQQTPGQGLQFLFEYFSETQRNKGNFPGRFSGRQFSNSRSEMNVSTLELGDSALYLCASSLAQSRTGELFFGEGSRLTVL.

This clonotype was seen only a few times. CDR3 bases: TGTGCCAGCAGCCTGCGGGGGGGGGCCACTGAAGCTTTCTTT. This gives the protein CASSLRGGATEAFF. This sequence joins TRBV7-9 and TRBJ1-1, with D perhaps TRBD1 (6 bases). V gave up 5 bases and J gave up 4 bases, with 14 bases separating them. Germline loops: CDR1 SEHNR, CDR2 FQNEAQ (reference sequence). This CDR3 spans 14 amino acids.

This clonotype was seen at least ten times. This CDR3 reads CASSVDRANYGYTF. The CDR3, as DNA: TGTGCCAGCAGCGTAGACAGGGCTAACTATGGCTACACCTTC. V gene TRBV9 combines with J gene TRBJ1-2; perhaps TRBD1 as D (6 bases). With 0 bases removed from V and 0 bases from J, the gap between germline ends came to 6 bases. Germline V CDR1 and CDR2: SGDLS, YYNGEE. This CDR3 contains 14 residues. Full variable domain (rest looked up from reference TRBV9 and TRBJ1-2): DSGVTQTPKHLITATGQRVTLRCSPRSGDLSVYWYQQSLDQGLQFLIQYYNGEERAKGNILERFSAQQFPDLHSELNLSSLELGDSALYFCASSVDRANYGYTFGSGTRLTVV.

This clonotype has ten or more counts. The rearrangement joins TRBV20-1 to TRBJ2-3; no clear D. Trimming took off 6 bases at V and 0 bases at J, with 16 bases between the two ends. The CDR3 sequence is 15 residues long. The germline V gene encodes CDR1 DFQATT and CDR2 SNEGSKA (reference sequence). CDR3 sequence: CSAKHTHSSTDTQYF. As DNA, the CDR3 is TGCAGTGCCAAGCATACCCACTCTAGCACAGATACGCAGTATTTT.

The V and J genes are TRBV6-2 or TRBV6-3 and TRBJ2-7, with D perhaps TRBD2 (5 bases). CDR1 MNHEY and CDR2 SVGEGT come from the germline V gene. Trimming left V 8 bases short and J 4 bases short, with 18 bases between. This CDR3 spans 14 amino acids. For the CDR3, the DNA is TGTGCCAGCGCCCCACCCGGGGTAAGGTACGAGCAGTACGTC. Translating it yields CASAPPGVRYEQYV.

The rearrangement links TRBV7-2 to TRBJ1-1, with D possibly matching TRBD1 (6 bases). The CDR3 has 14 amino acids. The ends were cut back, 5 bases at V and 4 bases at J, with 14 bases in the middle. CDR1 is SGHTA, CDR2 FQGNSA, per germline. The DNA for the CDR3 is TGTGCCAGCAGCCTTCTCGGGGGCCTCACTGAAGCTTTCTTT. Protein: CASSLLGGLTEAFF.

This clonotype appeared a few times. The V and J genes are TRBV5-4 and TRBJ1-6; 7 bases are shared with TRBD1. CDR1 and CDR2 from the germline V gene are SGHNT and YYREEE (reference sequence). This CDR3 has 14 residues. V lost 4 bases, J lost 8 bases, and 6 bases stayed unmatched. The chain's CDR3 is CASSTRQGDSPLHF. The CDR3 DNA reads TGTGCCAGCAGCACCCGACAGGGTGATTCACCCCTCCACTTT.